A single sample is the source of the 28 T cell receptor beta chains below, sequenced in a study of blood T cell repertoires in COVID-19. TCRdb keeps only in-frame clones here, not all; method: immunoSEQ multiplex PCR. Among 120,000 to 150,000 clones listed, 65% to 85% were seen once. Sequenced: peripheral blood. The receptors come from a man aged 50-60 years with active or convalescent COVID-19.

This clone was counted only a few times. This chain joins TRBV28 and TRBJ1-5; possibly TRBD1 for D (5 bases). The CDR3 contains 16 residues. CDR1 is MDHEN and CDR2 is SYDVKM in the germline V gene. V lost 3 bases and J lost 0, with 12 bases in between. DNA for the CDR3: TGTGCCAGCAGTTTCCCACGGGGGTATAGCAATCAGCCCCAGCATTTT. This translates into CASSFPRGYSNQPQHF.

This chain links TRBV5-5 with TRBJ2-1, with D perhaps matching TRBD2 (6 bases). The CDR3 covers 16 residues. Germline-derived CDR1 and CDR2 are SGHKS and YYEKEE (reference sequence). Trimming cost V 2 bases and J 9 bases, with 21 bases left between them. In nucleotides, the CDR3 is TGTGCCAGCAGCTTATTAGGGACTGGAGGTGGTGGTGAGCAGTTCTTC. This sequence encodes CASSLLGTGGGGEQFF. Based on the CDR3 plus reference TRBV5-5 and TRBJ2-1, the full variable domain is DAGVTQSPTHLIKTRGQQVTLRCSPISGHKSVSWYQQVLGQGPQFIFQYYEKEERGRGNFPDRFSARQFPNYSSELNVNALLLGDSALYLCASSLLGTGGGGEQFFGPGTRLTVL.

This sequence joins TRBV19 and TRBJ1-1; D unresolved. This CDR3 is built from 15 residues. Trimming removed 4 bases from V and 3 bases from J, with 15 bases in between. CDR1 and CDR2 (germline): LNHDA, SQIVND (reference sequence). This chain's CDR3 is CASSTISTLDTEAFF. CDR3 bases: TGTGCCAGTAGTACGATCTCGACTTTAGACACTGAAGCTTTCTTT.

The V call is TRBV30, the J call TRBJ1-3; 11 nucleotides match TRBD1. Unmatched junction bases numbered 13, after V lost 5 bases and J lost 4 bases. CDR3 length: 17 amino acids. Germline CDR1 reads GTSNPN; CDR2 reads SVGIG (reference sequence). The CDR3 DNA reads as TGTGCCTGGGCCGGGAGAGGGGACAGGGGGGGAGGAAACACCATATATTTT. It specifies CAWAGRGDRGGGNTIYF.

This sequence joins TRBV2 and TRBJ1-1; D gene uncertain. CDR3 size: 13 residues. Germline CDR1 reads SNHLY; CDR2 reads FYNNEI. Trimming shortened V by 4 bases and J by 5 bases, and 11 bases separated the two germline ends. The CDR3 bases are TGTGCCAGCAGTGGTAAGATGAGGACTGAAGCTTTCTTT. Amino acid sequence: CASSGKMRTEAFF. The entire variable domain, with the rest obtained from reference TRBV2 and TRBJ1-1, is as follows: EPEVTQTPSHQVTQMGQEVILRCVPISNHLYFYWYRQILGQKVEFLVSFYNNEISEKSEIFDDQFSVERPDGSNFTLKIRSTKLEDSAMYFCASSGKMRTEAFFGQGTRLTVV.

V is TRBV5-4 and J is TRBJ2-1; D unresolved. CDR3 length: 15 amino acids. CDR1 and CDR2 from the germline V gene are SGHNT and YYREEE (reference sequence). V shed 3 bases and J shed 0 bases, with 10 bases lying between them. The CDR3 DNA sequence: TGTGCCAGCAGCTCGAGACTGAGCTCCTACAATGAGCAGTTCTTC. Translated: CASSSRLSSYNEQFF.

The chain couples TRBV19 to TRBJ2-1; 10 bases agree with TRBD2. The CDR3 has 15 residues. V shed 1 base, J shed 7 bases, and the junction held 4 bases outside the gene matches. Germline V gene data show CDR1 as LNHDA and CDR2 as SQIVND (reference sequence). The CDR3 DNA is TGTGCCAGTAGTATAGGGCGGACTAGCGGAAATGAGCAGTTCTTC. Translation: CASSIGRTSGNEQFF.

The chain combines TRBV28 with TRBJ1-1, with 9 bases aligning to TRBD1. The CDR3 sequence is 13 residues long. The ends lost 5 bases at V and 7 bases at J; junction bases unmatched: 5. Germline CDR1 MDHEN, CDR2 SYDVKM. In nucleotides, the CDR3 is TGTGCCAGCAGTCCTCGACAGGGGGGTGAAGCTTTCTTT. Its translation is CASSPRQGGEAFF.

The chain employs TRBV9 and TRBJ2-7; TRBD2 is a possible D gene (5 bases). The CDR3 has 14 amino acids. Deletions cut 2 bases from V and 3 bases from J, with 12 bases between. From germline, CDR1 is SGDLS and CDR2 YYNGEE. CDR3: CASSVGSENYEQYF. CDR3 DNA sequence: TGTGCCAGCAGCGTGGGTAGCGAGAACTACGAGCAGTACTTC.

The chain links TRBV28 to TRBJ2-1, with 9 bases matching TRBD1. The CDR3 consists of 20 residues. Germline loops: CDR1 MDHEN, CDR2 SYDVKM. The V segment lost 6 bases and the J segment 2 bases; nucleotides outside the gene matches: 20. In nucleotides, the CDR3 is TGTGCCAGCAGCCCAGGCCCCGGGACAGGGAGTACCCTTACCTACAATGAGCAGTTCTTC. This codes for CASSPGPGTGSTLTYNEQFF.

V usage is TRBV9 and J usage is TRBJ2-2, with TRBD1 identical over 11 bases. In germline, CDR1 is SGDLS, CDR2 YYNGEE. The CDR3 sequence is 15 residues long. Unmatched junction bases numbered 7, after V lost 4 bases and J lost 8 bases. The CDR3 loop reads CASSRDRGTAGELFF. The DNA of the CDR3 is TGTGCCAGCAGCAGGGACAGGGGGACTGCGGGGGAGCTGTTTTTT.

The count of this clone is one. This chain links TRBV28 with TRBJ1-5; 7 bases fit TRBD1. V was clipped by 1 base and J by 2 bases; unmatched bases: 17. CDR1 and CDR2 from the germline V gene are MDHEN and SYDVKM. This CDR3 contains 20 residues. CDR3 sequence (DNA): TGTGCCAGCAGTTTATATTATGACAGGGCGGTCGAAATCGGCAATCAGCCCCAGCATTTT. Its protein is CASSLYYDRAVEIGNQPQHF.

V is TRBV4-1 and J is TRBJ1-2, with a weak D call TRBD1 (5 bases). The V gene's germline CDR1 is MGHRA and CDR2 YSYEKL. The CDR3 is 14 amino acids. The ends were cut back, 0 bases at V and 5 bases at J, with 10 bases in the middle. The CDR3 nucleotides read TGCGCCAGCAGCCAAGACGGCAGGGCGTATGGCTACACCTTC. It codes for CASSQDGRAYGYTF.

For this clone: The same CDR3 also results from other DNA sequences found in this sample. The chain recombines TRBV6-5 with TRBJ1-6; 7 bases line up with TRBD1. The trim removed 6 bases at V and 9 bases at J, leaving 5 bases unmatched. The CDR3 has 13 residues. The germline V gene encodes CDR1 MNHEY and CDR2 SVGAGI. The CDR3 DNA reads TGTGCCAGCAGCGGAACAGGGGTTTCACCCCTCCACTTT. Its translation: CASSGTGVSPLHF.

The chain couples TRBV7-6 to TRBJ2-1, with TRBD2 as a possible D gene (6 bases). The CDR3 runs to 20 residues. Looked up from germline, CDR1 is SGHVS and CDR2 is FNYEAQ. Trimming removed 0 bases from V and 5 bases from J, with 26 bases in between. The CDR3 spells CASSLAHGSLQKIQNNEQFF. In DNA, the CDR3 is TGTGCCAGCAGCTTAGCGCACGGGAGCCTCCAAAAAATACAGAACAATGAGCAGTTCTTC.

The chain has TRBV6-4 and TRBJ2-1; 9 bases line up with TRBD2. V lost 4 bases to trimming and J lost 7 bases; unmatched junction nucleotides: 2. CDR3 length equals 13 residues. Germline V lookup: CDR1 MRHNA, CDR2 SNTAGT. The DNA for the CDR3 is TGTGCCAGCAGTGCTAGCGGGATGAATGAGCAGTTCTTC. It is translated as CASSASGMNEQFF.

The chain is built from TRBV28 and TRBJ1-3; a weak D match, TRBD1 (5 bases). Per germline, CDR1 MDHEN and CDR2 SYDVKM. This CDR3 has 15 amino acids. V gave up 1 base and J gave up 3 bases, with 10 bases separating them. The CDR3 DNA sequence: TGTGCCAGCAGTTTATTAGGGGATAGTGGAAACACCATATATTTT. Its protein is CASSLLGDSGNTIYF.

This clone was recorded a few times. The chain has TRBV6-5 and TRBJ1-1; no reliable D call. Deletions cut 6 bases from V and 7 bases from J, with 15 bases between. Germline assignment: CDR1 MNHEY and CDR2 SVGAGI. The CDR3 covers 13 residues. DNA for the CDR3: TGTGCCAGCAGGGGTTATCGGGTTCTTGAAGCTTTCTTT. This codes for CASRGYRVLEAFF.

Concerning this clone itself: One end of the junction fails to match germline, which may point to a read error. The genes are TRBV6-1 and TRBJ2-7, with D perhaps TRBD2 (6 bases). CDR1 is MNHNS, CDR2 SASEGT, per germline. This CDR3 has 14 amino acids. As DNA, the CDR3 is TGTGCCAGCAGCCCCCGGGGAACGGTGGGGGGTCCAACCTTC. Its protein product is CASSPRGTVGGPTF.

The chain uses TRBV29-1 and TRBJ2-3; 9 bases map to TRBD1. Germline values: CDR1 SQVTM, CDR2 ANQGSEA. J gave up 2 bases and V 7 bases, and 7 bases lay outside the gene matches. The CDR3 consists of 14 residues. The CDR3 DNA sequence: TGCAGCGCCTACAGGGGGCTAGCCACAGATACGCAGTATTTT. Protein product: CSAYRGLATDTQYF.

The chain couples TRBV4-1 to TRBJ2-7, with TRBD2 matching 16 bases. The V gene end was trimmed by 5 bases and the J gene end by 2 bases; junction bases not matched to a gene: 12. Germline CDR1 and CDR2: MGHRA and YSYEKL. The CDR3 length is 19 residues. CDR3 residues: CASSLGVGLAGGQTYEQYF. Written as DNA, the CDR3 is TGCGCCAGCAGCTTAGGTGTGGGACTAGCGGGAGGGCAGACCTACGAGCAGTACTTC.

DNA for the CDR3: TGTGCCATCAGTGGGGAACAGGGGAACACCGGGGAGCTGTTTTTT. Protein product: CAISGEQGNTGELFF. The rearrangement links TRBV10-3 to TRBJ2-2, with D possibly being TRBD1 (6 bases). V was cut by 4 bases and J by 1 base, with 10 bases left in between. Germline CDR1 ENHRY, CDR2 SYGVKD. This CDR3 contains 15 residues.

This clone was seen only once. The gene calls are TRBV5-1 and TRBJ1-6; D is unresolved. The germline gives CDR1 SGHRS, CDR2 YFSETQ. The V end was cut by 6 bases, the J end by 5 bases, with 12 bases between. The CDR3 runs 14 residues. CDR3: CASNTGSNNSPLHF. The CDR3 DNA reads TGCGCCAGCAACACCGGGTCAAATAATTCACCCCTCCACTTT.

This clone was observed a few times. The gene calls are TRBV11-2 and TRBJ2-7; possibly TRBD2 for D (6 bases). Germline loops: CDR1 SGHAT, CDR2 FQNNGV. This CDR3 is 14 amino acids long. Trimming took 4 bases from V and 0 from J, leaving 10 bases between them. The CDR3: CASSSMTSSYEQYF. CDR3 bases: TGTGCCAGCAGCTCCATGACTAGCTCCTACGAGCAGTACTTC.

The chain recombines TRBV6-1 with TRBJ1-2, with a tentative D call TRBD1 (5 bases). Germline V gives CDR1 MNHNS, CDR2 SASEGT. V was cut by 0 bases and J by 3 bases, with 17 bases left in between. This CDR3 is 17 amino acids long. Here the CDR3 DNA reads TGTGCCAGCAGTGAAGCTGGACGGGCGACGGGGGACTATGGCTACACCTTC. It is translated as CASSEAGRATGDYGYTF.

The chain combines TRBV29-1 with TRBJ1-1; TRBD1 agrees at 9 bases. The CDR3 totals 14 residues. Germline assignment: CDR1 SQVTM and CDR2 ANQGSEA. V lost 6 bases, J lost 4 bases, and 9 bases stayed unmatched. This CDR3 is CSVQGAQMGTEAFF. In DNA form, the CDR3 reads TGCAGCGTACAGGGGGCGCAAATGGGCACTGAAGCTTTCTTT.

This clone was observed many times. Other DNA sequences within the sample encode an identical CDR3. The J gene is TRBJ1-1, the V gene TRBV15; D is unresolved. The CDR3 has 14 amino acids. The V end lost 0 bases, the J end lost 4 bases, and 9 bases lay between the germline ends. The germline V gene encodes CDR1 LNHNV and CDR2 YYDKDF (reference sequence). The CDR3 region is CATSRDLRVTEAFF. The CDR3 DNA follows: TGTGCCACCAGCAGAGATCTCCGGGTCACTGAAGCTTTCTTT.

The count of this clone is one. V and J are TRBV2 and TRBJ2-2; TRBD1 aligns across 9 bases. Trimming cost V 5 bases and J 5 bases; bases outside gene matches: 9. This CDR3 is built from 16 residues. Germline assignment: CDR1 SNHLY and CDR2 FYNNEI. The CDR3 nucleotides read TGTGCCAGCAGTCAGGGACAGGGTCGTTTAACCGGGGAGCTGTTTTTT. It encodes CASSQGQGRLTGELFF.